This TCR beta chain emerged from a study of cytomegalovirus exposure and HLA in healthy donors. Notes on this clone: What it binds is not known.

13 Jbeta primers and 60 Vbeta primers were used for the PCR. Measured with immunoSEQ multiplex PCR; TCRdb has only the in-frame clones, and not every one. The listing records approximately 45,000 clones. The germline V gene has CDR1 SGHDT and CDR2 YYEEEE. The CDR3 covers 15 residues. Trimming removed 0 bases from V and 3 bases from J, with 9 bases in between. Study results and limitations: Presence/absence analyses treated sequencing depth as roughly uniform across donors.

The specimen sequenced was PBMCs. The TCR comes from a male donor in good health and CMV-seronegative. V usage is TRBV5-6 and J usage is TRBJ2-2; D gene uncertain. The CDR3 loop is CASSLVLGDTGELFF. CDR3 nucleotides: TGTGCCAGCAGCTTGGTCCTAGGAGACACCGGGGAGCTGTTTTTT.